This entry lists 19 T cell receptor beta chains sequenced from one sample in a study of kidney transplant recipient with SARS-CoV-2 infection (dated by TCRdb to 2020 to 2022). The time point tag for this specimen amounts to: pre-pandemic baseline sample and day 111 after first positive SARS-CoV-2 test. TCRdb lists the instrument as Illumina MiSeq. TCRdb redid the processing of the public reads, applying fastp at Q25 and MiXCR, and retained in-frame beta chains. Entries are consolidated by CDR3 protein sequence, retaining the most common genes and DNA. The sample includes approximately 240,000 distinct CDR3 sequences, with under 35% observed a single time. The ten largest clones take up less than 8.5% of the sample. Sequenced here: a blood sample, sampled at baseline and on roughly day 110 from a kidney transplant recipient. These receptors were collected from a male patient aged 25-45 years who had COVID-19 and was a kidney transplant recipient. In patients who had a transplant, some T cells may come from the graft donor.

This clonotype was picked up one time. The CDR3 does not end in the conserved phenylalanine or tryptophan, so this is likely a read error. The chain couples TRBV20-1 to TRBJ2-1; 9 positions match TRBD1. V dropped 6 bases and J dropped 8; count of bases not matched to a gene: 14. This CDR3 comprises 15 residues. Germline loops: CDR1 DFQATT, CDR2 SNEGSKA (reference sequence). The CDR3 bases are TGCAGTGCACAAAGTCCCGGGACAGGGAGTGATGAGCAGTTCTGC. It codes for CSAQSPGTGSDEQFC.

In its sample, this clonotype was seen many times. The genes are TRBV19 and TRBJ1-1; 7 bases map to TRBD1. CDR3 length: 14 residues. Trimming cost V 4 bases and J 9 bases; bases outside gene matches: 11. Germline values: CDR1 LNHDA, CDR2 SQIVND (reference sequence). CDR3: CASSTNRGASQAFF. CDR3 in DNA: TGTGCCAGTAGTACCAACAGGGGCGCTTCCCAAGCTTTCTTT.

This clonotype was seen many times. The gene calls are TRBV19 and TRBJ2-5; 7 nucleotides match TRBD1. This CDR3 contains 14 residues. The germline CDR1 and CDR2 sequences are LNHDA and SQIVND (reference sequence). Germline trimming cut 5 bases from V and 5 bases from J; bases unmatched to any gene: 8. CDR3 in DNA: TGTGCCAGTAGTCCCCGACAGGGAAAGGAGACCCAGTACTTC. This codes for CASSPRQGKETQYF.

This clonotype was detected many times. The rearrangement uses TRBV11-3 and TRBJ1-1, with no clear D. There are 16 residues in the CDR3. Trimming pared 6 bases from V and 0 bases from J, leaving 17 bases between. The V gene's germline CDR1 is SGHNT and CDR2 YENEEA. The DNA for the CDR3 is TGTGCCAGCAGACGAATGACGGGCACCCTGAACACTGAAGCTTTCTTT. Residues: CASRRMTGTLNTEAFF.

Points on this clonotype: This may be a read error, as it is one base from a much larger clone. J is TRBJ2-3 and V is TRBV28, with 8 positions matching TRBD2. The CDR3 runs 16 residues. Germline V gene data show CDR1 as MDHEN and CDR2 as SYDVKM. V gave up 11 bases and J gave up 0 bases; unmatched junction bases: 13. As DNA, the CDR3 is TGTGCCGGCACCCCGGCGGCTAGCGGGAGCACAGATACGCAGTATTTT. It encodes CAGTPAASGSTDTQYF.

This clonotype showed up many times. The V gene is TRBV4-3, the J gene TRBJ2-7; no firm D call. The V gene lost 0 bases and the J gene lost 2 bases, with 5 bases spanning the gap. Germline CDR1 reads LGHNA; CDR2 reads YSLEER. This CDR3 has 13 amino acids. As DNA, the CDR3 is TGCGCCAGCAGCCAAGATATAGCCTACGAGCAGTACTTC. It codes for CASSQDIAYEQYF.

This clonotype was detected many times. This chain links TRBV3-1 with TRBJ1-1; no clear D. Germline V gives CDR1 LGHDT, CDR2 YNNKEL (reference sequence). Trimming shortened V by 5 bases and J by 4 bases, and 23 bases separated the two germline ends. The CDR3 has 17 amino acids. The CDR3 coding sequence is TGTGCCAGCAGCGAAAATACTCCCATTTCAATTCGCACTGAAGCTTTCTTT. Its translation is CASSENTPISIRTEAFF.

This clonotype was observed many times. This chain connects TRBV28 to TRBJ1-6; D is unresolved. Germline CDR1 and CDR2: MDHEN and SYDVKM. This CDR3 region has 14 residues. The V end lost 7 bases, the J end lost 9 bases, and 16 bases lay between the germline ends. The CDR3 bases are TGTGCCAGCACCTCGTCTAGACTCCGTTCACCCCTCCACTTT. Residues: CASTSSRLRSPLHF. Using reference TRBV28 and TRBJ1-6 for the parts outside the CDR3, the full variable domain is DVKVTQSSRYLVKRTGEKVFLECVQDMDHENMFWYRQDPGLGLRLIYFSYDVKMKEKGDIPEGYSVSREKKERFSLILESASTNQTSMYLCASTSSRLRSPLHFGNGTRLTVT.

This clonotype was observed a single time. This may stem from a read error, because a much larger clone lies one nucleotide away. Because it lacks the conserved phenylalanine or tryptophan at the end, this CDR3 is likely a read error. The chain recombines TRBV28 with TRBJ2-4, with a possible D match to TRBD2 (5 bases). The closer fit of TRBJ2-7 to the DNA end suggests the J call may be wrong. Germline V gives CDR1 MDHEN, CDR2 SYDVKM. The CDR3 sequence is 13 residues long. This CDR3 reads CASRDSSSYEQYL. In DNA form, the CDR3 reads TGTGCCAGCAGGGACTCCAGCTCCTACGAGCAGTACCTC.

This clonotype was found once. A much larger clonotype is one base distant, so this may be a read error. The gene calls are TRBV10-1 and TRBJ2-2; 8 positions match TRBD2. The CDR3 loop spans 14 amino acids. V shed 6 bases and J 6 bases; nucleotides not matched to a gene: 6. Germline values: CDR1 WNHNN, CDR2 SYGVQD (reference sequence). This CDR3 is CASSPGGGAGELFF. The CDR3 coding sequence is TGCGCCAGCAGCCCCGGGGGGGGGGCCGGGGAGCTGTTTTTT.

This clonotype has ten or more counts. The chain links TRBV7-2 to TRBJ2-2; 7 nucleotides match TRBD2. Looked up from germline, CDR1 is SGHTA and CDR2 is FQGNSA. The V and J ends lost 3 bases and 4 bases, in that order; junction bases with no gene match: 11. The CDR3 totals 17 residues. The chain's CDR3 is CASSFLRGRAATGELFF. CDR3 coding DNA: TGTGCCAGCAGCTTCCTTCGGGGGAGGGCAGCCACCGGGGAGCTGTTTTTT. The variable domain in full, with the rest retrieved from reference TRBV7-2 and TRBJ2-2, is GAGVSQSPSNKVTEKGKDVELRCDPISGHTALYWYRQSLGQGLEFLIYFQGNSAPDKSGLPSDRFSAERTGGSVSTLTIQRTQQEDSAVYLCASSFLRGRAATGELFFGEGSRLTVL.

Note on this clonotype: This clone may be a read error of a much larger clone one base away. V is TRBV13 and J is TRBJ2-5, with a tentative D call TRBD2 (5 bases). V lost 5 bases to trimming and J lost 9 bases, with 13 bases between them. Germline lookup yields CDR1 PRHDT and CDR2 FYEKMQ (reference sequence). The CDR3 runs to 12 residues. CDR3 sequence: CASSRPRAAQYF. For the CDR3, the DNA is TGTGCCAGCAGCCGACCCCGAGCGGCCCAGTACTTC.

This clonotype was recorded a few times. The genes are TRBV6-2 or TRBV6-3 and TRBJ2-1; 7 bases agree with TRBD2. The CDR3 runs 16 residues. Germline loops: CDR1 MNHEY, CDR2 SVGEGT. V shed 4 bases, J shed 7 bases, and the junction held 13 bases outside the gene matches. The CDR3, as DNA: TGTGCCAGCAGTTCCCCGCCGGGACTAACGATTAATGAGCAGTTCTTC. It specifies CASSSPPGLTINEQFF.

This clonotype was observed at least ten times. The chain joins TRBV15 to TRBJ1-5; 9 nucleotides agree with TRBD1. This CDR3 comprises 15 residues. Trimming took 4 bases from V and 6 from J; bases not matched to a gene: 7. The V gene's germline CDR1 is LNHNV and CDR2 YYDKDF (reference sequence). The CDR3 loop reads CATSTSRGQGQPQHF. The CDR3 bases are TGTGCCACCAGCACCTCCAGGGGACAGGGTCAGCCCCAGCATTTT.

This clonotype came up many times. The chain recombines TRBV8-2 with TRBJ1-2. TRBV8-2 is marked as a pseudogene. The CDR3 consists of 16 residues. CDR3 coding DNA: TGTGGCAGTTACATACATGATAGCCGAAAGACCTATGGCTACACCTTC. Protein: CGSYIHDSRKTYGYTF.

This clonotype was counted ten times or more. V gene TRBV7-3 combines with J gene TRBJ2-1; 10 bases match TRBD2. CDR3 size: 16 residues. The V and J ends lost 1 base and 7 bases, in that order; junction bases with no gene match: 7. The V gene's germline CDR1 is SGHTA and CDR2 FQGTGA. The CDR3 is CASSLIPSGRENEQFF. In nucleotides, the CDR3 is TGTGCCAGCAGCTTAATACCTAGCGGGAGAGAAAATGAGCAGTTCTTC.

As regards this clonotype: A much bigger clone sits one base away, suggesting this may be a read error. The chain has TRBV30 and TRBJ1-2; no firm D call. This CDR3 spans 16 amino acids. CDR1 and CDR2 (germline): GTSNPN, SVGIG (reference sequence). V lost 5 bases and J lost 4, with 23 bases in between. CDR3 residues: CAWPYRCYRKTYGYTF. The CDR3 DNA reads TGTGCCTGGCCGTACCGGTGTTATAGAAAGACCTATGGCTACACCTTC.

This clonotype was found many times. The gene calls are TRBV4-1 and TRBJ1-4; 9 nucleotides agree with TRBD1. CDR1 and CDR2 (germline): MGHRA, YSYEKL. The CDR3 length is 15 residues. The V gene end was trimmed by 7 bases and the J gene end by 5 bases; junction bases not matched to a gene: 8. In DNA form, the CDR3 reads TGCGCCAGCAAGAAGACAGGGGGTACCAATGAAAAACTGTTTTTT. This codes for CASKKTGGTNEKLFF.

This clonotype was detected only a few times. V usage is TRBV7-2 and J usage is TRBJ2-1; 8 nucleotides line up with TRBD2. The CDR3 consists of 17 residues. The germline CDR1 and CDR2 sequences are SGHTA and FQGNSA. Trimming removed 5 bases from V and 0 bases from J; junction bases left unmatched: 9. CDR3 sequence reads: CASSPRTSTGSYNEQFF. For the CDR3, the DNA is TGTGCCAGCAGCCCGCGGACTAGCACAGGCTCCTACAATGAGCAGTTCTTC.